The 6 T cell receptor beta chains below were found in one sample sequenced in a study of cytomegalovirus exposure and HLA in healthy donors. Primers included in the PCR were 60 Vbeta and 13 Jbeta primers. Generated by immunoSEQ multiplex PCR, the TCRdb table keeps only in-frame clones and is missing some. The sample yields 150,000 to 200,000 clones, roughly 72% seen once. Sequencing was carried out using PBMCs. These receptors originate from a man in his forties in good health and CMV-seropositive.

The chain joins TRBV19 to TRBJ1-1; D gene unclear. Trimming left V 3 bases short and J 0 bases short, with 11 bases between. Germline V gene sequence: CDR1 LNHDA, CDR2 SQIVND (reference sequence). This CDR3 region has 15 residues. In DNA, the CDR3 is TGTGCCAGTAGTATTGGGGAGTACATGAACACTGAAGCTTTCTTT. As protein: CASSIGEYMNTEAFF.

DNA for the CDR3: TGCGCCAGCAGCTTGGCGTCGGCCAGGGGTGGCTACACCTTC. Translation gives CASSLASARGGYTF. The chain uses TRBV5-1 and TRBJ1-2; perhaps TRBD1 as D (6 bases). In germline, CDR1 is SGHRS, CDR2 YFSETQ. With 0 bases removed from V and 7 bases from J, the gap between germline ends came to 13 bases. This CDR3 region has 14 residues.

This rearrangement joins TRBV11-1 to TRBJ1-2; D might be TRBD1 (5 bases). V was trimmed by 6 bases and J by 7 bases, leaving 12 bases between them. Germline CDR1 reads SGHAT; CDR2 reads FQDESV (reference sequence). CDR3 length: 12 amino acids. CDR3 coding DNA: TGTGCCAGCAGTTCTTTAGGGGTTGGCTACACCTTC. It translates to CASSSLGVGYTF.

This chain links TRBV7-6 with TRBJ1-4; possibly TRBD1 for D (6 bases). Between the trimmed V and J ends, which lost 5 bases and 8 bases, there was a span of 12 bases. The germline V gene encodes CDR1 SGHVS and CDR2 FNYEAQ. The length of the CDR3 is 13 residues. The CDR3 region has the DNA TGTGCCAGCAGCGGACAGTTCGGAGAAAAACTGTTTTTT. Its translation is CASSGQFGEKLFF. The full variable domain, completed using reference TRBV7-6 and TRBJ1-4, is GAGVSQSPRYKVTKRGQDVALRCDPISGHVSLYWYRQALGQGPEFLTYFNYEAQQDKSGLPNDRFSAERPEGSISTLTIQRTEQRDSAMYRCASSGQFGEKLFFGSGTQLSVL.

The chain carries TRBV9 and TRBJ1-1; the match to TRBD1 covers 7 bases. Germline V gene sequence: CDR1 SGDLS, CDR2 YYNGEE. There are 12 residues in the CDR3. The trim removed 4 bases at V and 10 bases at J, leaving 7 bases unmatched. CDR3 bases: TGTGCCAGCAGCCCCCTGACAGGGAGAGCTTTCTTT. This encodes CASSPLTGRAFF.

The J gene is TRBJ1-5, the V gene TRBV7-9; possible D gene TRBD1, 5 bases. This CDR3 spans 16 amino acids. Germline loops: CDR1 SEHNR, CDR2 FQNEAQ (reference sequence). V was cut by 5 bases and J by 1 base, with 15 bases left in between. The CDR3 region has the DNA TGTGCCAGCAGCCAGGGTCTGGGCTTGAGCAATCAGCCCCAGCATTTT. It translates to CASSQGLGLSNQPQHF.